The clone carrying this TCR beta chain was observed a handful of times. Its target is not known. This sample is part of a study of T cells in Graves' hyperthyroidism and ophthalmopathy. Notes on the study in general: Most clonotypes that expanded in the thyroid above 0.001 also showed up in blood.

The TCR beta CDR3 regions underwent amplification using RNA transcripts as the source. Using the HTBI primer set, a first-round RT-PCR was run on the TCR CDR3. TCRdb recomputed calls from the multiplex PCR reads with MiXCR, one row per CDR3 protein. This table has some 530,000 distinct CDR3 sequences, around a fifth appearing once. V was shortened by 4 bases and J by 5 bases, with 17 bases between the two germline ends. The CDR3 has 15 residues. Per germline, CDR1 MGHDK and CDR2 SYGVNS. Clinical symptoms, serum thyroxine and TRAb, thyroid ultrasound and orbital computed tomography together formed the diagnostic basis. Extraction of PBMCs used roughly 9.3 ml of fresh peripheral blood.

The sequencing sample was made of blood. The chain uses TRBV25-1 and TRBJ2-5; possibly TRBD1 for D (6 bases). The sequence was obtained from a woman in her seventies with Graves' ophthalmopathy. CDR3 nucleotide sequence: TGTGCCAGCAGTGCGACCGGGACACAGTTGGAGACCCAGTACTTC. This gives the protein CASSATGTQLETQYF.